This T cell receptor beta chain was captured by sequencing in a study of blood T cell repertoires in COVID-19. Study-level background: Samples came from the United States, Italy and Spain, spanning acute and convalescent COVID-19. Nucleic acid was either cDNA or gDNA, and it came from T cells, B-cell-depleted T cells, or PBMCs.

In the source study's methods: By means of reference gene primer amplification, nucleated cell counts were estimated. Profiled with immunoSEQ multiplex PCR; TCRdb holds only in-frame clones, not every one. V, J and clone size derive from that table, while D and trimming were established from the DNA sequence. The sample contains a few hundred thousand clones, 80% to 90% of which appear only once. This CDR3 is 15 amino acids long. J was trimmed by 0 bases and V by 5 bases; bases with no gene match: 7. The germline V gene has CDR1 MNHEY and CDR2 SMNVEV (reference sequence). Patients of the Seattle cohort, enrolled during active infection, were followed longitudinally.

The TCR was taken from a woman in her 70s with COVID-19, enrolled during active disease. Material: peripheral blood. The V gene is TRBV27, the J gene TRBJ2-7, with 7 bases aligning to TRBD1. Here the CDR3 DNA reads TGTGCCAGCAGTCCGGACAGGTTGACCTCCTACGAGCAGTACTTC. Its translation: CASSPDRLTSYEQYF.